The source of this T cell receptor beta chain is a study of monozygotic twins with inflammatory bowel disease. Overall study results and limits: No distinction between different T cell subtypes was possible. The sharing of clonotypes with others was lower in IBD patients than in healthy twins, especially with disease activity.

Germline V CDR1 and CDR2: SGHNT, YENEEA. CDR3 length: 13 residues. Note on this clonotype: Its antigen is undetermined.

The template was total RNA from whole blood, with no T cell sorting. Two nested PCRs, of around 16 and 10 cycles, processed TCRalpha and TCRbeta cDNA. Reprocessing the 5' RACE reads, TCRdb reports a single entry for every CDR3 protein and omits DNA. This repertoire includes around 210,000 distinct CDR3 sequences. Sequences were obtained from blood. This rearrangement joins TRBV11-3 to TRBJ2-7; without DNA, the TCRdb call of TRBD2 cannot be checked. The receptor was isolated from a human donor with ulcerative colitis or Crohn's disease, or a healthy co-twin of an affected twin (not recorded which). The CDR3 here is CASVPPWAYEQYF.